The 2 T cell receptor beta chains presented below share a single source sample, sequenced in a study of shared clonotypes between healthy human individuals. Profiled with immunoSEQ multiplex PCR; TCRdb holds only in-frame clones, not every one. The repertoire holds roughly 2,500,000 clones, with 93% as singletons. Sequencing was performed on naive CD4+ T cells from PBMCs. Subset meaning: CD45RA+ positively selected. Every receptor here comes from a man younger than 35 in good health. Some clones in this sample may be carry-over from other donors' samples.

The chain links TRBV9 to TRBJ2-6; D gene unclear. The CDR3 runs 14 residues. The V and J ends lost 2 bases and 2 bases respectively, with 5 bases between them. Germline assignment: CDR1 SGDLS and CDR2 YYNGEE. The CDR3 loop is CASSVEPGANVLTF. CDR3 nucleotides: TGTGCCAGCAGCGTGGAACCTGGGGCCAACGTCCTGACTTTC.

This chain uses TRBV27 with TRBJ2-4; D may be TRBD2 (5 bases). Germline lookup yields CDR1 MNHEY and CDR2 SMNVEV (reference sequence). This CDR3 is 16 amino acids long. V was pared by 8 bases and J by 0 bases, with 17 bases between. CDR3 sequence reads: CASRQTSRGAKNIQYF. CDR3 sequence (DNA): TGTGCCAGCCGACAAACCTCTCGGGGAGCCAAAAACATTCAGTACTTC.